This note documents a single TCR beta chain sequence. MiXCR, run by TCRdb on the RT-PCR reads, gives a single entry per CDR3 protein. Of about 780,000 distinct CDR3 sequences in the sample, 15% to 20% are singletons; the top ten hold about a tenth. This specimen comes from a study of response to subunit inactivated influenza vaccine. Trimming cost V 4 bases and J 5 bases; bases outside gene matches: 4. The CDR3 has 13 residues. Germline CDR1 is SGHRS and CDR2 is YFSETQ. The sequences come from PBMCs from blood, collected about 5 days after vaccination. V is TRBV5-1 and J is TRBJ2-7; TRBD2 matches 9 bases. This TCR derives from a man between 45 and 60 years old who received an inactivated influenza vaccine. The CDR3, as DNA: TGCGCCAGCAGCGCGGGACTAGCCAACGAGCAGTACTTC. This sequence encodes CASSAGLANEQYF.